The 16 T cell receptor beta chains reported below all come from one sample, sequenced in a study of T cell responses to AZD1222 COVID-19 vaccine. Generated by immunoSEQ multiplex PCR, the TCRdb table keeps only in-frame clones and is missing some. The sample lists about 99,000 clones; about nine tenths were seen once. The input for sequencing was peripheral blood, taken on day 0 of AZD1222 vaccination. These TCRs come from an adult in good health.

The chain combines TRBV10-3 with TRBJ1-1; D call uncertain. The V gene lost 0 bases and the J gene lost 4 bases, with 12 bases spanning the gap. CDR3 size: 15 residues. Germline V gene data show CDR1 as ENHRY and CDR2 as SYGVKD. The CDR3 DNA sequence: TGTGCCATCAGTGAGTCCGGAGCTTTCGGCACTGAAGCTTTCTTT. Translated, it gives CAISESGAFGTEAFF.

The chain joins TRBV9 to TRBJ2-1, with 13 bases fitting TRBD2. The CDR3 is 17 residues long. CDR1 is SGDLS, CDR2 YYNGEE, per germline. Trimming cost V 4 bases and J 4 bases; bases outside gene matches: 8. The CDR3 protein is CASSPKGLAGEYNEQFF. DNA for the CDR3: TGTGCCAGCAGCCCCAAAGGACTAGCGGGGGAGTACAATGAGCAGTTCTTC.

The chain employs TRBV27 and TRBJ2-5; D assignment may be TRBD1 or TRBD2 (5 bases each). V gave up 3 bases and J gave up 7 bases, with 15 bases separating them. The germline V gene encodes CDR1 MNHEY and CDR2 SMNVEV (reference sequence). The CDR3 spans 14 residues. The CDR3 is CASSFAREKVTQYF. The CDR3 coding sequence is TGTGCCAGCAGTTTTGCCAGGGAGAAGGTGACCCAGTACTTC.

A single count supports this clone. The V and J genes are TRBV28 and TRBJ2-1; 10 bases agree with TRBD1. After removal of 3 bases from V and 3 bases from J, the junction contained 2 bases not matched to a gene. CDR1 is MDHEN and CDR2 is SYDVKM in the germline V gene. The CDR3 is 15 amino acids. CDR3 amino acids: CASSLGTGDYNEQFF. The CDR3 nucleotides are TGTGCCAGCAGTTTGGGGACAGGGGACTACAATGAGCAGTTCTTC.

This clone was detected only a few times. The conserved phenylalanine or tryptophan normally closing the CDR3 is absent here, so this likely arose from a read error. The chain links TRBV19 to TRBJ1-6, with 8 positions matching TRBD1. V was clipped by 2 bases and J by 10 bases; unmatched bases: 4. From germline, CDR1 is LNHDA and CDR2 SQIVND (reference sequence). The CDR3 consists of 14 residues. The CDR3 reads CASSISHRGSPLHL. The DNA for the CDR3 is TGTGCCAGTAGTATAAGTCACAGGGGGTCACCCCTCCACCTT.

This clone appeared once. The J gene is TRBJ1-3, the V gene TRBV19, with D unclear. V lost 3 bases to trimming and J lost 1 base, with 10 bases between them. CDR1 and CDR2 from the germline V gene are LNHDA and SQIVND (reference sequence). This CDR3 has 15 amino acids. In DNA, the CDR3 is TGTGCCAGTAGTATCCTGGGCTCATCTGGAAACACCATATATTTT. Translation gives CASSILGSSGNTIYF.

The chain has TRBV10-2 and TRBJ1-2; 10 bases fit TRBD1. The CDR3 has 15 amino acids. V lost 4 bases and J lost 7; bases outside the gene matches: 9. Germline values: CDR1 WSHSY, CDR2 SAAADI. CDR3 nucleotides: TGCGCCAGCAGTGCCTCGACAGGGGGCGTTCTTGGCTACACCTTC. Residues: CASSASTGGVLGYTF.

This clone was observed once. The chain has TRBV5-5 and TRBJ1-5; D is undetermined. Germline CDR1 is SGHKS and CDR2 is YYEKEE (reference sequence). The V and J ends lost 0 bases and 0 bases respectively, with 10 bases between them. The CDR3 runs 16 residues. CDR3 bases: TGTGCCAGCAGCTTGGAGGTGACGGGTAGCAATCAGCCCCAGCATTTT. It specifies CASSLEVTGSNQPQHF.

The chain links TRBV7-6 to TRBJ2-7, with TRBD2 as a possible D gene (6 bases). V gave up 5 bases and J gave up 0 bases, with 20 bases separating them. The CDR3 extends over 17 amino acids. CDR1 is SGHVS and CDR2 is FNYEAQ in the germline V gene. The CDR3 region is CASSPRVGDFPSYEQYF. The DNA for the CDR3 is TGTGCCAGCAGCCCTCGCGTAGGGGACTTCCCCTCCTACGAGCAGTACTTC.

The V gene is TRBV5-5, the J gene TRBJ2-1; D ambiguous. The CDR3 is made up of 13 amino acids. The V end was cut by 1 base, the J end by 3 bases, with 5 bases between. Germline V gene data show CDR1 as SGHKS and CDR2 as YYEKEE (reference sequence). Written as DNA, the CDR3 is TGTGCCAGCAGCTTGCAGGTCTACAATGAGCAGTTCTTC. It encodes CASSLQVYNEQFF.

This clone appeared a few times. The chain carries TRBV5-1 and TRBJ1-5; the D gene is possibly TRBD1 (6 bases). The CDR3 runs 15 residues. CDR1 and CDR2 from the germline V gene are SGHRS and YFSETQ. V lost 4 bases and J lost 5, with 16 bases in between. CDR3 sequence (DNA): TGCGCCAGCAGCGAGCTGGGGGGCGCGGATCAGCCCCAGCATTTT. Translation: CASSELGGADQPQHF.

The V and J genes are TRBV6-5 and TRBJ1-1; maybe TRBD1 (5 bases). Between the trimmed V and J ends, which lost 4 bases and 10 bases, there was a span of 22 bases. The germline CDR1 and CDR2 sequences are MNHEY and SVGAGI. The CDR3 totals 15 residues. The DNA for the CDR3 is TGTGCCAGCAGTTCCCGAGGAAGCAGGGACGTCATAGCTTTCTTT. Translation gives CASSSRGSRDVIAFF.

This chain links TRBV10-1 with TRBJ2-1; tentatively, D is TRBD2 (5 bases). There are 16 residues in the CDR3. Per the germline V gene, CDR1 is WNHNN and CDR2 is SYGVQD (reference sequence). V lost 3 bases and J 6 bases, leaving 18 bases between the germline ends. The CDR3 here is CASSDGRGGLGNEQFF. CDR3 nucleotides: TGCGCCAGCAGTGATGGTCGAGGCGGACTCGGCAATGAGCAGTTCTTC.

J is TRBJ1-5 and V is TRBV10-3; 7 bases are shared with TRBD1. Trimming removed 8 bases from V and 3 bases from J; junction bases left unmatched: 7. The CDR3 is 14 residues long. The germline gives CDR1 ENHRY, CDR2 SYGVKD. CDR3 sequence reads: CAIFRDSINQPQHF. The DNA of the CDR3 is TGTGCCATCTTTAGGGACAGCATCAATCAGCCCCAGCATTTT.

V and J are TRBV19 and TRBJ1-2; weak D call: TRBD1 (5 bases). CDR3 length: 13 residues. Germline CDR1 LNHDA, CDR2 SQIVND (reference sequence). Trimming removed 5 bases from V and 2 bases from J, with 9 bases in between. CDR3 in amino acids: CASSSTVNYGYTF. The CDR3 bases are TGTGCCAGTAGTTCGACAGTAAACTATGGCTACACCTTC.

The J gene is TRBJ2-3, the V gene TRBV19; D perhaps matches TRBD2 (6 bases). The CDR3 has 16 residues. Germline loops: CDR1 LNHDA, CDR2 SQIVND (reference sequence). The ends were cut back, 3 bases at V and 2 bases at J, with 15 bases in the middle. The CDR3 loop is CASSMVAGSPTDTQYF. DNA of the CDR3: TGTGCCAGTAGTATGGTCGCGGGGAGCCCCACAGATACGCAGTATTTT.